The 17 T cell receptor beta chains presented below share a single source sample, sequenced in a study of OX40 agonist ivuxolimab in advanced cancers. Assay used: immunoSEQ multiplex PCR; TCRdb lists only in-frame clones, some missing. The sample includes 35,000 to 45,000 clones, about 86% seen only once; the top ten take 20% to 25%. Here the sequenced sample was CD4+ or CD8+ T cells sorted from blood, taken in a trial of the OX40 agonist ivuxolimab. Every receptor here comes from an adult with an advanced solid tumor such as melanoma, head and neck, liver or kidney cancer.

The chain carries TRBV15 and TRBJ2-7; D may correspond to TRBD1 or TRBD2 (6 bases each). Germline CDR1 reads LNHNV; CDR2 reads YYDKDF (reference sequence). V lost 8 bases and J 6 bases, leaving 29 bases between the germline ends. The CDR3 runs to 17 residues. The CDR3 DNA reads TGTGCCACCTCCCAAATCGCCTCGGGGGACAAAGGGGCCGAGCAGTACTTC. Translated, it gives CATSQIASGDKGAEQYF. The variable domain in full, with the rest retrieved from reference TRBV15 and TRBJ2-7, is DAMVIQNPRYQVTQFGKPVTLSCSQTLNHNVMYWYQQKSSQAPKLLFHYYDKDFNNEADTPDNFQSRRPNTSFCFLDIRSPGLGDTAMYLCATSQIASGDKGAEQYFGPGTRLTVT.

V usage is TRBV6-5 and J usage is TRBJ1-1, with TRBD1 matching 7 bases. This CDR3 is built from 12 residues. The V and J ends lost 5 bases and 5 bases, in that order; junction bases with no gene match: 2. Germline V gene data show CDR1 as MNHEY and CDR2 as SVGAGI. DNA for the CDR3: TGTGCCAGCAGTCAGGGGGGGACTGAAGCTTTCTTT. The encoded protein is CASSQGGTEAFF.

J is TRBJ1-1 and V is TRBV7-9, with no clear D. The CDR3 consists of 14 residues. V lost 3 bases and J lost 4, with 12 bases in between. The germline V gene has CDR1 SEHNR and CDR2 FQNEAQ (reference sequence). The CDR3: CASSLPGAGTEAFF. In DNA form, the CDR3 reads TGTGCCAGCAGCTTGCCGGGAGCGGGCACTGAAGCTTTCTTT.

The chain is built from TRBV9 and TRBJ2-1; 9 bases are a match to TRBD1. Germline V gene lookup returns CDR1 SGDLS and CDR2 YYNGEE. There are 13 residues in the CDR3. Unmatched junction bases numbered 3, after V lost 4 bases and J lost 7 bases. Here the CDR3 reads CASSSQGANEQFF. Here the CDR3 DNA reads TGTGCCAGCAGCTCACAGGGGGCAAATGAGCAGTTCTTC.

This clone appeared once. J is TRBJ1-2 and V is TRBV19, with 9 bases that match TRBD1. The CDR3 covers 17 residues. Germline V gives CDR1 LNHDA, CDR2 SQIVND (reference sequence). Losses at the gene ends were 5 bases for V and 1 base for J; bases not matched to a gene: 11. The CDR3 reads CASSPMTGQGDNYGYTF. The CDR3 DNA reads as TGTGCCAGTAGTCCTATGACGGGACAGGGAGATAACTATGGCTACACCTTC.

This clone was found once. V usage is TRBV6-1 and J usage is TRBJ2-3; D is uncertain. The V gene lost 1 base and the J gene lost 2 bases, with 7 bases spanning the gap. The germline V gene has CDR1 MNHNS and CDR2 SASEGT. The CDR3 spans 14 residues. Here the CDR3 reads CASSEDFHTDTQYF. DNA of the CDR3: TGTGCCAGCAGTGAAGATTTTCACACAGATACGCAGTATTTT.

This clone showed up just once. The chain couples TRBV5-4 to TRBJ2-7; the D call may be TRBD1 or TRBD2 (5 bases each). The CDR3 runs to 14 residues. Trimming cost V 3 bases and J 2 bases, with 12 bases left between them. From germline, CDR1 is SGHNT and CDR2 YYREEE (reference sequence). The CDR3, as DNA: TGTGCCAGCAGCTGGGACGGAGGAACCTACGAGCAGTACTTC. Translating it yields CASSWDGGTYEQYF. The whole variable domain, remainder taken from reference TRBV5-4 and TRBJ2-7, is ETGVTQSPTHLIKTRGQQVTLRCSSQSGHNTVSWYQQALGQGPQFIFQYYREEENGRGNFPPRFSGLQFPNYSSELNVNALELDDSALYLCASSWDGGTYEQYFGPGTRLTVT.

This sequence joins TRBV7-3 and TRBJ2-1, with D possibly matching TRBD1 (6 bases). Trimming shortened V by 2 bases and J by 4 bases, and 18 bases separated the two germline ends. The CDR3 is 17 amino acids. Germline CDR1 is SGHTA and CDR2 is FQGTGA. CDR3 sequence: CASSLGDGTPLYNEQFF. The CDR3 DNA is TGTGCCAGCAGCTTAGGAGATGGGACACCCTTATACAATGAGCAGTTCTTC.

This clone was picked up one time. The chain employs TRBV6-5 and TRBJ1-1; D is possibly TRBD1 (6 bases). The CDR3 sequence is 13 residues long. V dropped 2 bases and J dropped 5 bases, with 9 bases sitting between them. Germline-derived CDR1 and CDR2 are MNHEY and SVGAGI. This CDR3 reads CASSYGGATEAFF. CDR3 bases: TGTGCCAGCAGTTACGGGGGGGCGACTGAAGCTTTCTTT.

The chain carries TRBV6-6 and TRBJ1-6, with D perhaps TRBD1 (6 bases). V was clipped by 5 bases and J by 10 bases, with 15 bases between them. CDR3 length: 14 amino acids. CDR1 is MNHNY, CDR2 SVGAGI, per germline (reference sequence). CDR3 coding DNA: TGTGCCAGCAGTCAGACAGGATCGGGATCACCCCTCCACTTT. Its protein product is CASSQTGSGSPLHF.

Points on this clone: One end of the junction varies from germline; a read error may be responsible. The chain employs TRBV2 and TRBJ2-5, with D possibly TRBD1 on 7 matching bases. CDR1 is SNHLY and CDR2 is FYNNEI in the germline V gene. The CDR3 loop spans 13 amino acids. The CDR3 here is CACRGAAPETQYF. The CDR3 region has the DNA TGTGCCTGCAGGGGGGCCGCCCCCGAGACCCAGTACTTC.

The V call is TRBV7-9, the J call TRBJ1-5, with D perhaps TRBD1 (6 bases). CDR1 is SEHNR and CDR2 is FQNEAQ in the germline V gene (reference sequence). The V and J ends lost 8 bases and 4 bases respectively, with 9 bases between them. The CDR3 is made up of 12 amino acids. CDR3 region: CASGGENQPQHF. CDR3 nucleotides: TGTGCCAGCGGGGGCGAGAATCAGCCCCAGCATTTT.

This clone appeared a few times. This chain links TRBV7-9 with TRBJ1-2; D remains unclear. CDR1 is SEHNR, CDR2 FQNEAQ, per germline (reference sequence). The V end was cut by 5 bases, the J end by 3 bases, with 10 bases between. This CDR3 contains 13 residues. This CDR3 is CASSGEQDYGYTF. In DNA, the CDR3 is TGTGCCAGCAGCGGGGAGCAGGACTATGGCTACACCTTC.

This clone was observed a single time. The CDR3 sequence: CASSFSGDNSPLHF. Here the CDR3 DNA reads TGTGCCAGCAGCTTCTCAGGGGATAATTCACCCCTCCACTTT. The V gene is TRBV7-2, the J gene TRBJ1-6; maybe TRBD1 (6 bases). Looked up from germline, CDR1 is SGHTA and CDR2 is FQGNSA. V lost 3 bases and J 5 bases, leaving 8 bases between the germline ends. This CDR3 is 14 amino acids long.

This chain uses TRBV4-1 with TRBJ1-1; TRBD1 matches 7 bases. Looked up from germline, CDR1 is MGHRA and CDR2 is YSYEKL. This CDR3 comprises 15 residues. V was clipped by 3 bases and J by 4 bases; unmatched bases: 8. CDR3 in DNA: TGCGCCAGCAGCCATTACAGGGGTTTGGCCACTGAAGCTTTCTTT. Its protein is CASSHYRGLATEAFF.

Here the CDR3 DNA reads TGCGCCAGCAGCTTGAAACACATGAACACTGAAGCTTTCTTT. It specifies CASSLKHMNTEAFF. The J gene is TRBJ1-1, the V gene TRBV5-1; no firm D call. The CDR3 spans 14 residues. Per germline, CDR1 SGHRS and CDR2 YFSETQ. The V and J ends lost 1 base and 0 bases respectively, with 7 bases between them.

The chain has TRBV6-1 and TRBJ2-3; 9 bases are a match to TRBD1. The ends lost 10 bases at V and 5 bases at J; junction bases unmatched: 10. CDR1 and CDR2 from the germline V gene are MNHNS and SASEGT. The CDR3 is made up of 14 amino acids. The CDR3 is CATGQGSVGDTQYF. The CDR3 DNA sequence: TGTGCCACGGGACAGGGATCTGTGGGAGATACGCAGTATTTT.